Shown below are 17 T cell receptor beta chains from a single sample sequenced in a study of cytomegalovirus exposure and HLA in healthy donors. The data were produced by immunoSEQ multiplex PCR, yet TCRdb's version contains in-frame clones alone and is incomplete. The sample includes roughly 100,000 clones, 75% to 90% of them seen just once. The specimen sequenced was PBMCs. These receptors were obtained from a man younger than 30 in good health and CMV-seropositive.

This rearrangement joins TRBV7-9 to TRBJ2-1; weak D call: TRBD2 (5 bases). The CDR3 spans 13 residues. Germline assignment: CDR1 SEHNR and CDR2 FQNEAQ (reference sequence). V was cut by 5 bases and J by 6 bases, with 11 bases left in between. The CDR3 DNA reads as TGTGCCAGCAGCGTCTGGACTCTCAATGAGCAGTTCTTC. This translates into CASSVWTLNEQFF.

Here the CDR3 reads CASSEFVRGGVDTEAFF. The CDR3, as DNA: TGTGCCAGCAGTGAATTTGTAAGAGGGGGAGTGGACACTGAAGCTTTCTTT. This rearrangement joins TRBV6-1 to TRBJ1-1, with a possible D match to TRBD1 (6 bases). Germline CDR1 MNHNS, CDR2 SASEGT. This CDR3 region has 17 residues. The V end was cut by 2 bases, the J end by 3 bases, with 19 bases between.

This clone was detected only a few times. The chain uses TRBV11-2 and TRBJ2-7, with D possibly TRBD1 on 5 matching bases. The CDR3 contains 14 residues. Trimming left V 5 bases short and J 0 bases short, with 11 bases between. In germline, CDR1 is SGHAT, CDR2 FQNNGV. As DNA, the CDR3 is TGTGCCAGCAGCCGACAGATCAACTCCTACGAGCAGTACTTC. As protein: CASSRQINSYEQYF.

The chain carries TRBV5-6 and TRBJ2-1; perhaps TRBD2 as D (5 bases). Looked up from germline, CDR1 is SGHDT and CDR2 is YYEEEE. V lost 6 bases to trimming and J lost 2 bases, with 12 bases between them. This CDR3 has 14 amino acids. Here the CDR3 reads CASTAVGAYNEQFF. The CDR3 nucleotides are TGTGCCAGCACCGCTGTCGGGGCCTACAATGAGCAGTTCTTC.

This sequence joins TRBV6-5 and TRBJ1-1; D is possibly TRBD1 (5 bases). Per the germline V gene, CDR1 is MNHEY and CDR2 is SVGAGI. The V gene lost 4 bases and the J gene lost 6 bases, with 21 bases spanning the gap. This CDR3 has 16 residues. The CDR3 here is CASSFLSTVGVPEAFF. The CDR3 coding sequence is TGTGCCAGCAGTTTCCTCTCGACAGTAGGAGTACCTGAAGCTTTCTTT.

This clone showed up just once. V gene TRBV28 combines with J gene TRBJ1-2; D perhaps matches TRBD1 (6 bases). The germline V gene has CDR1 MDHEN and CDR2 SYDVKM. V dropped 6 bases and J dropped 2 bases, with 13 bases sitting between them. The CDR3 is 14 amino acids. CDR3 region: CASSLIDRNYGYTF. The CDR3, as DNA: TGTGCCAGCAGCTTGATTGACAGGAACTATGGCTACACCTTC.

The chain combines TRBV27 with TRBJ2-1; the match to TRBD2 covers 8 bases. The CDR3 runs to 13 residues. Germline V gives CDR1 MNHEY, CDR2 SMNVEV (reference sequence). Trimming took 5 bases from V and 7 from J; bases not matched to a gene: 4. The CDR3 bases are TGTGCCAGCAGTGGGCGCGGGAGGAATGAGCAGTTCTTC. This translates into CASSGRGRNEQFF.

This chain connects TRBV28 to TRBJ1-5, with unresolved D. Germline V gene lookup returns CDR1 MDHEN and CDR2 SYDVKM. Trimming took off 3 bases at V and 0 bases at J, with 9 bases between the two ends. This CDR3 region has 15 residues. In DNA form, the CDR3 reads TGTGCCAGCAGTTTCCCAACCTATAGCAATCAGCCCCAGCATTTT. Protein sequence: CASSFPTYSNQPQHF. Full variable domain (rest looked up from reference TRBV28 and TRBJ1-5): DVKVTQSSRYLVKRTGEKVFLECVQDMDHENMFWYRQDPGLGLRLIYFSYDVKMKEKGDIPEGYSVSREKKERFSLILESASTNQTSMYLCASSFPTYSNQPQHFGDGTRLSIL.

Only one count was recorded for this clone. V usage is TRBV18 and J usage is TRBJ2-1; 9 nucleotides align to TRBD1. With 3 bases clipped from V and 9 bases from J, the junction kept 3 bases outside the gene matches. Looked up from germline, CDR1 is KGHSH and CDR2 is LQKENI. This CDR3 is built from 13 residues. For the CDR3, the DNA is TGTGCCAGCTCACCGGGACAGGGAGGTGAGCAGTTCTTC. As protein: CASSPGQGGEQFF.

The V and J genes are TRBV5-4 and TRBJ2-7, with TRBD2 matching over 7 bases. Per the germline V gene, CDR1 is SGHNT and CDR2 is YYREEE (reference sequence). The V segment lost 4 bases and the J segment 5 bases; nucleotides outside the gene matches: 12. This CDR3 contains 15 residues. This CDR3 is CASSRGAGGSDEQYV. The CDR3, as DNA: TGTGCCAGCAGCCGCGGCGCCGGCGGGAGTGACGAGCAGTACGTC.

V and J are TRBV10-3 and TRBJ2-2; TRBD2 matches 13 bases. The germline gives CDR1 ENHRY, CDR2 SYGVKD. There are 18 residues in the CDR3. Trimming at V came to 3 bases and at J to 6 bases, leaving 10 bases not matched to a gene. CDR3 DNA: TGTGCCATCAGTGAAAGGGGACTAGCGGGATTGGGTTCCGGGGAGCTGTTTTTT. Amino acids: CAISERGLAGLGSGELFF.

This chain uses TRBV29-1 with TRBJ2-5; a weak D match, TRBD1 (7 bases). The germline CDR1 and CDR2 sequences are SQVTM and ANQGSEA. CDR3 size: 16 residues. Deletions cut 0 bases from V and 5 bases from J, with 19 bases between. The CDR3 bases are TGCAGCGTTGAAGATCGCCGTGACAGGGACTTTGAGACCCAGTACTTC. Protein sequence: CSVEDRRDRDFETQYF.

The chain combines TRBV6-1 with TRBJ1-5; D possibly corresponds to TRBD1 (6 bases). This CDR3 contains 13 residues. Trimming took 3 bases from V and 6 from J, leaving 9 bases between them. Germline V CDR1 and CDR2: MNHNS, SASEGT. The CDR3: CASSEGAGQPQHF. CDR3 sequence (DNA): TGTGCCAGCAGTGAGGGGGCAGGTCAGCCCCAGCATTTT.

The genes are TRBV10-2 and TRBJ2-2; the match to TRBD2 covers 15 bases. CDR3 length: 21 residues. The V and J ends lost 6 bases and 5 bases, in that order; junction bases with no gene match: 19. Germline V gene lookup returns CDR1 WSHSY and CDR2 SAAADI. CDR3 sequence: CASRGTERWTSGRVDTGELFF. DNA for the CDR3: TGCGCCAGCAGGGGGACCGAAAGGTGGACTAGCGGGAGGGTGGATACCGGGGAGCTGTTTTTT.

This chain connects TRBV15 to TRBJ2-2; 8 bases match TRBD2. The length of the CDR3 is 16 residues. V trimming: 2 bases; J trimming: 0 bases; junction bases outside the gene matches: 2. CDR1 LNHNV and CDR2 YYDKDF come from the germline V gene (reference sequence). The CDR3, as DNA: TGTGCCACCAGCAGAAAACTAGCGGCGAACACCGGGGAGCTGTTTTTT. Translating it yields CATSRKLAANTGELFF.

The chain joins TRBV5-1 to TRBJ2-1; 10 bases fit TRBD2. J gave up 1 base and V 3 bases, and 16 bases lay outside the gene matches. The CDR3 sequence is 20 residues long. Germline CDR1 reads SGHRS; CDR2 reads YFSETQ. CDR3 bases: TGCGCCAGCAGCTGGCCTCTAGTAAGCGGGAGGGAAGCGTCCTACAATGAGCAGTTCTTC. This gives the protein CASSWPLVSGREASYNEQFF.

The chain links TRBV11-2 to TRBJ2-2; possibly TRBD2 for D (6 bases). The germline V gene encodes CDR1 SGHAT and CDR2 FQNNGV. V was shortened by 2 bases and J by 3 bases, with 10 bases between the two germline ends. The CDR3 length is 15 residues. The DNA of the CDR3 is TGTGCCAGCAGCTTAATTAGCGGTTACACCGGGGAGCTGTTTTTT. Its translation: CASSLISGYTGELFF.